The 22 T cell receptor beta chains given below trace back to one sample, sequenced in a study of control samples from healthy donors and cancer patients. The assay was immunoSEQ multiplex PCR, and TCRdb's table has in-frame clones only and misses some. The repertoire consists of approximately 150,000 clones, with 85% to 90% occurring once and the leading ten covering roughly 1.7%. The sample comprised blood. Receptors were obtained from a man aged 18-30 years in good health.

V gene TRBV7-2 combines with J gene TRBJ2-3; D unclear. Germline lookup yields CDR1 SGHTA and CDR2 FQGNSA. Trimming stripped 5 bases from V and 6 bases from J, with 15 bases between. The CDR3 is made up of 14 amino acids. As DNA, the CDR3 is TGTGCCAGCAGCCCTCAAGTCGGGCGGGATACGCAGTATTTT. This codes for CASSPQVGRDTQYF.

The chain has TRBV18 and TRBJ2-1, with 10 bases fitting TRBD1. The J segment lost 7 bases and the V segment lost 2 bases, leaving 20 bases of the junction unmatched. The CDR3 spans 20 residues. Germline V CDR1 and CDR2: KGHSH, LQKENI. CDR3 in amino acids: CASSPFPGQGNLRIGNEQFF. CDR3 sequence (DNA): TGTGCCAGCTCACCATTTCCGGGACAGGGGAATTTACGGATCGGGAATGAGCAGTTCTTC.

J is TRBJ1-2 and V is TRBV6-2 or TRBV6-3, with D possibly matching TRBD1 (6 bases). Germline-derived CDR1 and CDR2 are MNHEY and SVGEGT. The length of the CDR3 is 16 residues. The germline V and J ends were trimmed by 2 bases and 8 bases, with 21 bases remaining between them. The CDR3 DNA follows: TGTGCCAGCAGTTACGGACGGGCAGGGGCCTTTCGGGGCTACACCTTC. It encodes CASSYGRAGAFRGYTF.

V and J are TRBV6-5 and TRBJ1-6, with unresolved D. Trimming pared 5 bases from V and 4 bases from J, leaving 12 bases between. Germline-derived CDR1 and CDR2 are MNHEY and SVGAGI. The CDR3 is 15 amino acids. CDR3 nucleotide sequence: TGTGCCAGCAGTCCCGCGTTCGGTTATAATTCACCCCTCCACTTT. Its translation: CASSPAFGYNSPLHF.

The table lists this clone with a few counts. The CDR3 DNA follows: TGTGCCAGCAGCCGTAATCAGCCCCAGCATTTT. It encodes CASSRNQPQHF. The rearrangement uses TRBV11-2 and TRBJ1-5; unclear D gene. Germline lookup yields CDR1 SGHAT and CDR2 FQNNGV. This CDR3 contains 11 residues. V dropped 5 bases and J dropped 4 bases, with 3 bases sitting between them.

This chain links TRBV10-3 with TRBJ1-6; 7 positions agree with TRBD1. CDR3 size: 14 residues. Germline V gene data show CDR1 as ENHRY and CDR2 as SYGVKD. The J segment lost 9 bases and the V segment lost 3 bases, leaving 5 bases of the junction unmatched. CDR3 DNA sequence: TGTGCCATCAGTGAAGACAGGGATGGTTCACCCCTCCACTTT. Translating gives CAISEDRDGSPLHF.

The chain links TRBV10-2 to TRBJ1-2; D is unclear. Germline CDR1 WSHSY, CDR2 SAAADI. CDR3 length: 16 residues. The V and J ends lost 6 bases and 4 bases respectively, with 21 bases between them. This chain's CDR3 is CASRSGSTSAPYGYTF. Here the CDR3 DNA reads TGCGCCAGCAGGTCGGGTTCGACTTCCGCTCCCTATGGCTACACCTTC.

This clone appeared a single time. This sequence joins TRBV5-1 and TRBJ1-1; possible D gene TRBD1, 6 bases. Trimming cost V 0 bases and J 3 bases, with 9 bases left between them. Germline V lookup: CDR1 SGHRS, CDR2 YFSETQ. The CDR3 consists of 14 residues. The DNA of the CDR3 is TGCGCCAGCAGCTTGGGGGGGGCGCACACTGAAGCTTTCTTT. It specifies CASSLGGAHTEAFF.

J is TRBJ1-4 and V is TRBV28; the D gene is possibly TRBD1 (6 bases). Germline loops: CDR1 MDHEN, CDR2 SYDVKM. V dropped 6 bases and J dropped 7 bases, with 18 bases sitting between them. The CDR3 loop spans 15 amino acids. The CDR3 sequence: CASRNAGGWGEKLFF. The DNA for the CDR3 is TGTGCCAGCAGGAATGCGGGGGGCTGGGGTGAAAAACTGTTTTTT.

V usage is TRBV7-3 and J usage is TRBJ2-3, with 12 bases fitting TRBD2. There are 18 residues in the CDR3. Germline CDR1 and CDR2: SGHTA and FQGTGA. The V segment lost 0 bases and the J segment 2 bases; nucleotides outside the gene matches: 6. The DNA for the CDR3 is TGTGCCAGCAGCTTAACAGCTAGCGGGGGGGCCTTCACAGATACGCAGTATTTT. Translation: CASSLTASGGAFTDTQYF.

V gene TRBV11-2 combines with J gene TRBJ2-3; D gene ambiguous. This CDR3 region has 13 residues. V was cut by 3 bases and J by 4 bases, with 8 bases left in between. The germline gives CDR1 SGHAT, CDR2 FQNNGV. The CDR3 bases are TGTGCCAGCAGCTTCGGTTCGGCAGATACGCAGTATTTT. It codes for CASSFGSADTQYF.

The CDR3 loop reads CASGFGRNYGYTF. Here the CDR3 DNA reads TGTGCTAGTGGTTTCGGACGGAACTATGGCTACACCTTC. The V and J genes are TRBV12-5 and TRBJ1-2; D unresolved. This CDR3 comprises 13 residues. Germline-derived CDR1 and CDR2 are LGHNT and FRNRAP. V lost 3 bases to trimming and J lost 2 bases, with 7 bases between them.

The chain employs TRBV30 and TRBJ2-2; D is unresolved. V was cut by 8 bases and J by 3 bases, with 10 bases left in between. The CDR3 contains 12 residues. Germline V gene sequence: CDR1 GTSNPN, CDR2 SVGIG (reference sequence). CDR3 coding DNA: TGTGCCCGTGGAGTGGACACCGGGGAGCTGTTTTTT. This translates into CARGVDTGELFF.

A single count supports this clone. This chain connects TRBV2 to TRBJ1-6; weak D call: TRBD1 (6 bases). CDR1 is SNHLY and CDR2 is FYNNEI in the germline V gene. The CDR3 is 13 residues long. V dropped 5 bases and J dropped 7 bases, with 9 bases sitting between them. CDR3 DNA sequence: TGTGCCAGCAGTTTGGGGGGCAATTCACCCCTCCACTTT. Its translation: CASSLGGNSPLHF. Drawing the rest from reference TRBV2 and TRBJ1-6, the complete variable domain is EPEVTQTPSHQVTQMGQEVILRCVPISNHLYFYWYRQILGQKVEFLVSFYNNEISEKSEIFDDQFSVERPDGSNFTLKIRSTKLEDSAMYFCASSLGGNSPLHFGNGTRLTVT.

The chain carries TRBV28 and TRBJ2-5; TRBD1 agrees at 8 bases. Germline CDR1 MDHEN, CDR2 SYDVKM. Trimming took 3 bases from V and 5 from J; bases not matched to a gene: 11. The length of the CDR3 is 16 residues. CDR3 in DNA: TGTGCCAGCAGTTTCAGGGGGCCAACTGAAGGGGAGACCCAGTACTTC. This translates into CASSFRGPTEGETQYF.

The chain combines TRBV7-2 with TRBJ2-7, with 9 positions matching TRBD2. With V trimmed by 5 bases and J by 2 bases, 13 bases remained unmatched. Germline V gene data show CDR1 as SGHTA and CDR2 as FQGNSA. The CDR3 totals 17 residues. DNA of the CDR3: TGTGCCAGCAGCCCCCGGCTTTATGCTAGCGGGGCCTACGAGCAGTACTTC. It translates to CASSPRLYASGAYEQYF.

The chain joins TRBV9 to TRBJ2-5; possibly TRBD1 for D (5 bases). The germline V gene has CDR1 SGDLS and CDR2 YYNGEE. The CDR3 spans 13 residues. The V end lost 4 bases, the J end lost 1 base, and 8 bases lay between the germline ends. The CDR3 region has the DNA TGTGCCAGCAGCAAGGGGTCCCAAGAGACCCAGTACTTC. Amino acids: CASSKGSQETQYF.

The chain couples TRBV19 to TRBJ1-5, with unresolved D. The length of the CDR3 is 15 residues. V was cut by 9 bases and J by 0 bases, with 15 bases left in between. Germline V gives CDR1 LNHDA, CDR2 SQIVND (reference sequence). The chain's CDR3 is CASTQTGYSNQPQHF. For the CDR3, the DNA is TGTGCCAGCACCCAAACGGGTTATAGCAATCAGCCCCAGCATTTT. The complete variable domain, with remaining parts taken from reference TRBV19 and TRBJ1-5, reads DGGITQSPKYLFRKEGQNVTLSCEQNLNHDAMYWYRQDPGQGLRLIYYSQIVNDFQKGDIAEGYSVSREKKESFPLTVTSAQKNPTAFYLCASTQTGYSNQPQHFGDGTRLSIL.

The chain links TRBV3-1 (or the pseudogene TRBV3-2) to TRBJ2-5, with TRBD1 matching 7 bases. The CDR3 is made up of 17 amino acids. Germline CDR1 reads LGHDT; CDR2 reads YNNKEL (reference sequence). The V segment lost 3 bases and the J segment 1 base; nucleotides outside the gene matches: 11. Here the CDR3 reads CASSQEWSRDSQETQYF. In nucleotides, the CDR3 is TGTGCCAGCAGCCAGGAATGGAGCCGGGACAGCCAAGAGACCCAGTACTTC.

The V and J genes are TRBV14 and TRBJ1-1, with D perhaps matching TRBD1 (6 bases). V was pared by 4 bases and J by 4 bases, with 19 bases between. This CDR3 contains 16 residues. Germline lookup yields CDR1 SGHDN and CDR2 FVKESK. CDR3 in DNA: TGTGCCAGCAGCCTTCTTCAGGGGAAGGGGCTCACTGAAGCTTTCTTT. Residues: CASSLLQGKGLTEAFF.

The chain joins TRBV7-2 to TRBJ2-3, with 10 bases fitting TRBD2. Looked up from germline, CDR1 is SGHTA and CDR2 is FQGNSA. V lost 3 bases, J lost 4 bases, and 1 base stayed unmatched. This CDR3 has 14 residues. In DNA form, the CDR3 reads TGTGCCAGCAGCTTGGGGACTAGCGCAGATACGCAGTATTTT. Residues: CASSLGTSADTQYF. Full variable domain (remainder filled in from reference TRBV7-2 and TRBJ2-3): GAGVSQSPSNKVTEKGKDVELRCDPISGHTALYWYRQSLGQGLEFLIYFQGNSAPDKSGLPSDRFSAERTGGSVSTLTIQRTQQEDSAVYLCASSLGTSADTQYFGPGTRLTVL.

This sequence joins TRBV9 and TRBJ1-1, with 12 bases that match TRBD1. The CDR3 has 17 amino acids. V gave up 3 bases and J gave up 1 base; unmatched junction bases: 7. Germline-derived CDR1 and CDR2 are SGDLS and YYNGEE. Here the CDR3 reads CASSARDRGRPNTEAFF. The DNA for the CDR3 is TGTGCCAGCAGCGCTCGGGACAGGGGGCGGCCGAACACTGAAGCTTTCTTT.